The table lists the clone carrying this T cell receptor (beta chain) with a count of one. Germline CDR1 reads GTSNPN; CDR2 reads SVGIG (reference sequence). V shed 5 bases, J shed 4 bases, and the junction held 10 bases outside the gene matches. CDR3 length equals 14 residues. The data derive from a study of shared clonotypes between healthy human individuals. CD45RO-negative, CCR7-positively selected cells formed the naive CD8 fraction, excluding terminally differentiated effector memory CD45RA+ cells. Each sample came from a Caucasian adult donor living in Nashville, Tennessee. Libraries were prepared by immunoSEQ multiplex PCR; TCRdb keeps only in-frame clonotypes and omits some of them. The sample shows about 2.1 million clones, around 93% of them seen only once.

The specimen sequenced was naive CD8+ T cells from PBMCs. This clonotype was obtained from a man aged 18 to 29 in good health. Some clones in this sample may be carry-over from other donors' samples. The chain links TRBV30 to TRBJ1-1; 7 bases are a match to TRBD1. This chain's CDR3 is CAWDLGGWGTEAFF. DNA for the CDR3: TGTGCCTGGGACCTAGGGGGCTGGGGCACTGAAGCTTTCTTT.